This is a list of T cell receptor beta chains from one sample in a study of cytomegalovirus exposure and HLA in healthy donors. Some clones are missing from TCRdb's copy, which holds only in-frame ones; the method was immunoSEQ multiplex PCR. The repertoire includes about 120,000 clones, 74% of them detected once, and 3% to 5% sits in the top ten. What was sequenced was PBMCs. These receptors all come from a man aged 35 to 55 in good health and CMV-seropositive. CDR3s include the opening cysteine and the closing phenylalanine or tryptophan. D genes are given only for firm matches. Expanded clones get a size class; other rows say once, few or many, or leave the size out.

TRBJ2-1	NA	15	TRBV10-1	NA	TGCGCCAGCAGCTTACAGGGTTTTTCTCTCAATGAGCAGTTCTTC	CASSLQGFSLNEQFF
TRBJ2-5	NA	15	TRBV29-1	NA	TGCAGCGTTGAAGCGCTCGGGACTTCGAGGGAGACCCAGTACTTC	CSVEALGTSRETQYF
TRBJ2-1	NA	12	TRBV6-5	once	TGTGCCAGCAACGAGGGATACAATGAGCAGTTCTTC	CASNEGYNEQFF
TRBJ1-1	NA	16	TRBV27	NA	TGTGCCAGCAGTCCGACAGTTCCCCTGGGGAACACTGAAGCTTTCTTT	CASSPTVPLGNTEAFF
TRBJ2-1	TRBD2	12	TRBV29-1	NA	TGCAGCGTTGATTCGGGGGGCAATGAGCAGTTCTTC	CSVDSGGNEQFF
TRBJ2-7	TRBD2	15	TRBV5-1	NA	TGCGCCAGCAGCGCGGGGGGGGGCCAGAACTACGAGCAGTACTTC	CASSAGGGQNYEQYF
TRBJ2-3	TRBD2	15	TRBV19	NA	TGTGCCAGTAGTATGGGGACTAGCGTCCCAGATACGCAGTATTTT	CASSMGTSVPDTQYF
TRBJ1-1	NA	14	TRBV19	NA	TGTGCCAGTAGTGTGCCGGGTCTGAACACTGAAGCTTTCTTT	CASSVPGLNTEAFF
TRBJ2-1	NA	15	TRBV27	NA	TGTGCCAGCAGGGTCGGTCCAGGGGTCTACAATGAGCAGTTCTTC	CASRVGPGVYNEQFF
TRBJ1-2	NA	13	TRBV9	NA	TGTGCCAGCAGCGAGGACACTAACTATGGCTACACCTTC	CASSEDTNYGYTF
TRBJ2-3	TRBD2	13	TRBV25-1	NA	TGTGCCAGCAGTTCCGGGGGGTCGGGGACGCAGTATTTT	CASSSGGSGTQYF
TRBJ1-2	NA	13	TRBV6-5	NA	TGTGCCAGCAGTTACGGAGGGAACCATGGCTACACCTTC	CASSYGGNHGYTF
TRBJ1-5	TRBD1	13	TRBV29-1	NA	TGCAGCGTGGCGGACAGGATGGAACAGCCCCAGCATTTT	CSVADRMEQPQHF
TRBJ2-7	NA	13	TRBV6-5	NA	TGTGCCAGCAGTCGAGGACAAGAAGGGTTGCAGTACTTC	CASSRGQEGLQYF
TRBJ2-5	NA	14	TRBV5-1	NA	TGCGCCAGCAGCTTGGCTGCGCCCCCAGAGACCCAGTACTTC	CASSLAAPPETQYF
TRBJ1-5	NA	13	TRBV2	NA	TGTGCCAGCACAGCAGGGGATAGTCAGCCCCAGCATTTT	CASTAGDSQPQHF
TRBJ1-1	TRBD1	14	TRBV7-3	few	TGTGCCAGCAGCCAGGGACAGGGCAACACTGAAGCTTTCTTT	CASSQGQGNTEAFF
TRBJ2-1	TRBD2	14	TRBV28	NA	TGTGCCAGCACCCCAGCGGGAGGGCCGCATGAGCAGTTCTTC	CASTPAGGPHEQFF
TRBJ1-2	TRBD1	14	TRBV5-4	NA	TGTGCCAGCAGCACGGGACAGGGGGACTATGGCTACACCTTC	CASSTGQGDYGYTF
TRBJ1-2	NA	16	TRBV7-3	NA	TGTGCCAGCAGCTTAACGAAGATACCGGGGGACTATGGCTACACCTTC	CASSLTKIPGDYGYTF
TRBJ1-6	NA	13	TRBV18	once	TGTGCCAGCTCACCCGGACAGTTATCACCCCTCCACTTT	CASSPGQLSPLHF
TRBJ1-5	NA	16	TRBV7-8	NA	TGTGCCAGCAGCTTGACACGGACAGATAGCAATCAGCCCCAGCATTTT	CASSLTRTDSNQPQHF
TRBJ2-1	NA	18	TRBV5-1	NA	TGCGCCAGCAGCCGACGGGTAGGGGCCACAAGAACCTACAATGAGCAGTTCTTC	CASSRRVGATRTYNEQFF
TRBJ1-5	TRBD1	15	TRBV6-6	NA	TGTGCCAGCAGTTCTACGGACAGGGATGATCAGCCCCAGCATTTT	CASSSTDRDDQPQHF
TRBJ2-1	NA	16	TRBV5-1	NA	TGCGCCAGCAGCACCCACCCTAGCGACCTATACAATGAGCAGTTCTTC	CASSTHPSDLYNEQFF
TRBJ2-7	TRBD1	15	TRBV7-8	NA	TGTGCCAGCAGCTTCACCGGGACAGATCCCTACGAGCAGTACTTC	CASSFTGTDPYEQYF
TRBJ2-2	TRBD2	14	TRBV6-4	NA	TGTGCCAGCAAAGCGGGGGTGAACACCGGGGAGCTGTTTTTT	CASKAGVNTGELFF
TRBJ1-5	NA	16	TRBV7-9	NA	TGTGCCAGCAGCCCCCTTGTCGGACATTCCAATCAGCCCCAGCATTTT	CASSPLVGHSNQPQHF
TRBJ1-4	NA	11	TRBV30	NA	TGTGCCTGGAGTGTACAGGAAAAACTGTTTTTT	CAWSVQEKLFF
TRBJ2-5	TRBD2	14	TRBV30	NA	TGTGCCTGGGTGACAAGCGGGGGCTTGGAGACCCAGTACTTC	CAWVTSGGLETQYF
TRBJ2-7	NA	14	TRBV27	NA	TGTGCCAGCAGTTTAGGTCTCAGTTCCTACGAGCAGTACTTC	CASSLGLSSYEQYF
TRBJ2-1	TRBD2	15	TRBV25-1	once	TGTGCCAGCAGGCAGCGGGATAGCTCCTACAATGAGCAGTTCTTC	CASRQRDSSYNEQFF
TRBJ1-4	NA	14	TRBV6-5	few	TGTGCCAGCGGGGGGGATGCAACTAATGAAAAACTGTTTTTT	CASGGDATNEKLFF
TRBJ1-2	NA	13	TRBV2	NA	TGTGCCAGCAGACTAGGGCCCCAGGAGGGCTACACCTTC	CASRLGPQEGYTF
TRBJ2-7	TRBD1	14	TRBV7-6	few	TGTGCCAGCAGCTCAGCGGACAGGGGATACGAGCAGTACTTC	CASSSADRGYEQYF
TRBJ2-7	NA	16	TRBV7-6	NA	TGTGCCAGCAGCTTAGTTTTCCGGAGGGGAAGGATCGAGCAGTACTTC	CASSLVFRRGRIEQYF
TRBJ1-1	NA	13	TRBV18	NA	TGTGCCAGCTCTACCAAGCAGAACACTGAAGCTTTCTTT	CASSTKQNTEAFF
TRBJ2-2	NA	12	TRBV6-5	NA	TGTGCCAGCCGACAGGGACTGGGGGAGCTGTTTTTT	CASRQGLGELFF
TRBJ2-5	NA	15	TRBV6-5	once	TGTGCCAGCATGCCTTACGTGGGAGAGGGAGAGACCCAGTACTTC	CASMPYVGEGETQYF
TRBJ2-7	NA	15	TRBV6-5	few	TGTGCCAGCACCTTAGGCCGTCGGGGGGCTTACGAGCAGTACTTC	CASTLGRRGAYEQYF
TRBJ1-1	TRBD1	15	TRBV5-1	few	TGCGCCAGCAGCGGGACCGGGACAGTGAACACTGAAGCTTTCTTT	CASSGTGTVNTEAFF
TRBJ1-2	NA	17	TRBV11-2	NA	TGTGCCAGCAGCGCAACGGGGGGTGGCTCTAATCTCTATGGCTACACCTTC	CASSATGGGSNLYGYTF
TRBJ2-6	NA	18	TRBV4-1	NA	TGCGCCAGCAGCCCCCCCCCGAGCGGCGGCTCTGGGGCCAACGTCCTGACTTTC	CASSPPPSGGSGANVLTF
TRBJ2-5	TRBD2	16	TRBV19	NA	TGTGCCAGTAGTATAGGGGGAGCGGGAGGGCAAGAGACCCAGTACTTC	CASSIGGAGGQETQYF
TRBJ2-5	NA	12	TRBV5-3	NA	TGTGCCAGAAGCTTCGGGGTTGAGACCCAGTACTTC	CARSFGVETQYF
TRBJ1-3	TRBD1	16	TRBV5-1	few	TGCGCCAGCAGCTTGGAAGGGGGCCCCTCTGGAAACACCATATATTTT	CASSLEGGPSGNTIYF
TRBJ2-1	TRBD2	16	TRBV7-6	NA	TGTGCCAGCAGCTTAAGCGTCGGGGGGGCCTACAATGAGCAGTTCTTC	CASSLSVGGAYNEQFF
TRBJ2-5	NA	12	TRBV10-2	once	TGCGCCAGCAGCAGGGGGGTGGAGACCCAGTACTTC	CASSRGVETQYF
TRBJ1-5	TRBD1	15	TRBV6-5	NA	TGTGCCAGCAGACAGGGGGCGAGAAAGAGCCAGCCCCAGCATTTT	CASRQGARKSQPQHF
TRBJ1-2	NA	13	TRBV6-5	NA	TGTGCCAGCATGGAGGGGCTTTGGTATGGCTACACCTTC	CASMEGLWYGYTF
TRBJ2-1	TRBD2	15	TRBV10-2	NA	TGCGCCAGCAGTTTTTTTCAGCGGGGAAACAATGAGCAGTTCTTC	CASSFFQRGNNEQFF
TRBJ1-5	TRBD1	14	TRBV30	NA	TGTGCCTGGAGGCCGGGACAGGGGGTTCAGCCCCAGCATTTT	CAWRPGQGVQPQHF
TRBJ2-7	TRBD1	14	TRBV27	NA	TGTGCCAGCAGTTTGTCGGACAGGGGGCACGAGCAGTACTTC	CASSLSDRGHEQYF
TRBJ1-4	TRBD1	18	TRBV4-3	NA	TGCGCCAGCAGCCAGACGAGACAGGGGGTAAGGGCTAATGAAAAACTGTTTTTT	CASSQTRQGVRANEKLFF